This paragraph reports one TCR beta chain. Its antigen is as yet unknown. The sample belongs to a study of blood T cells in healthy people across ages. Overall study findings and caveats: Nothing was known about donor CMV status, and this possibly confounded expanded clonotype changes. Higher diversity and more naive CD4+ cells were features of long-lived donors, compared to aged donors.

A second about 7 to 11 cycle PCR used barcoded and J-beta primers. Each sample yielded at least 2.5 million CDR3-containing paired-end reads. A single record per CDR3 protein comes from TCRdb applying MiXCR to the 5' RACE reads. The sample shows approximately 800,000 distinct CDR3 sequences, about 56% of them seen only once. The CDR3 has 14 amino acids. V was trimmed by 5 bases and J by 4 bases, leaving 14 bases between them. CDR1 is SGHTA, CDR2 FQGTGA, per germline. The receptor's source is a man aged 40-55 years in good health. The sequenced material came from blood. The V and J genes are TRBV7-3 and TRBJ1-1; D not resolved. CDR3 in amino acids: CASSNGLAVTEAFF. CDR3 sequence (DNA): TGTGCCAGCAGCAATGGGCTGGCGGTCACTGAAGCTTTCTTT. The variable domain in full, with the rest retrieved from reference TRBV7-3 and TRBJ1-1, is GAGVSQTPSNKVTEKGKYVELRCDPISGHTALYWYRQSLGQGPEFLIYFQGTGAADDSGLPNDRFFAVRPEGSVSTLKIQRTERGDSAVYLCASSNGLAVTEAFFGQGTRLTVV.